The entry below gives a single T cell receptor beta chain sequence along with its context. The target antigen is unknown. The unexposed donors gave CD4+ T cells in 2011-2018, prior to COVID-19. After ten to eleven days of culture, CD4+ T cells were isolated. The data are from a study of CD4 T cells in relation to SARS-CoV-2 and coronaviruses. V was shortened by 5 bases and J by 5 bases, with 15 bases between the two germline ends. The CDR3 contains 14 residues. The germline CDR1 and CDR2 sequences are SEHNR and FQNEAQ (reference sequence). Here immunoSEQ multiplex PCR was the method, and the copy in TCRdb shows in-frame clones only, minus some. The sample contains tens of thousands of clones, under 80% of which appear only once.

The rearrangement links TRBV7-9 to TRBJ1-1; D not resolved. Sample: CD4+ T cells from PBMCs, cultured in vitro. This clonotype was obtained from a human donor in good health. The CDR3 DNA follows: TGTGCCAGCAGCCCGACGTGGGGTCGGACTGAAGCTTTCTTT. The encoded protein is CASSPTWGRTEAFF.